Listed below are T cell receptor beta chains from one sample, sequenced in a study of T cell repertoires in cytomegalovirus infection. TCRdb re-called the reads with MiXCR, one entry per CDR3 protein. Of a few hundred thousand distinct CDR3 sequences in the sample, approximately 42% were seen once. The antigens of these receptors remain unknown. Here the sequenced sample was cultured PBMCs, taken from culture after CMV antigen stimulation. Source of these receptors: a human donor in good health (CMV status not recorded). Some clones in this sample may be carry-over from other donors' samples. CDR3s include the opening cysteine and the closing phenylalanine or tryptophan. The D gene is left open where the match is weak. Rows give clone size only sometimes, using once, few, many, or a class for an expanded clone.

clone_size,j_call,v_call,d_call,cdr3_aa,cdr3_nt
NA,TRBJ2-1,TRBV7-2,TRBD1,CASSLLTGGISNEQFF,TGTGCCAGCAGCTTACTGACAGGGGGTATCTCAAATGAGCAGTTCTTC
NA,TRBJ2-7,TRBV6-8,NA,CASSRSPGLQYEQYF,TGTGCCAGCAGCCGATCACCGGGACTCCAATACGAGCAGTACTTC
NA,TRBJ2-3,TRBV7-2,TRBD2,CSSSSLAGEHTDTQYF,TGTTCCAGCAGCTCCCTAGCGGGGGAACACACAGATACGCAGTATTTT
NA,TRBJ1-1,TRBV7-2,NA,CASSRNRQELNTEAFF,TGTGCCAGCAGCCGAAACCGACAGGAATTGAACACTGAAGCTTTCTTT
few,TRBJ2-7,TRBV28,NA,CASSLSGSYYEQYF,TGTGCCAGCAGTTTGTCCGGGAGTTACTACGAGCAGTACTTC
NA,TRBJ1-5,TRBV7-2,NA,CASSPKGGPQHF,TGTGCCAGCAGCCCCAAGGGAGGGCCCCAGCATTTT
NA,TRBJ1-1,TRBV7-2,NA,CASSDTEAFF,TGTGCCAGCAGCGACACTGAAGCTTTCTTT
few,TRBJ1-2,TRBV7-2,NA,CASSSYTPGYTF,TGTGCCAGCAGCTCCTACACTCCTGGCTACACCTTC
NA,TRBJ1-5,TRBV12-3/TRBV12-4,NA,CASTSTGSNQPQHF,TGTGCCAGCACCTCGACTGGGAGCAATCAGCCCCAGCATTTT
few,TRBJ1-2,TRBV12-3/TRBV12-4,TRBD1,CASSYRGNGYTF,TGTGCCAGCAGTTACAGGGGGAACGGCTACACCTTC
few,TRBJ2-2,TRBV19,NA,CASSIAGGFNTGELFF,TGTGCCAGTAGTATAGCTGGGGGATTCAACACCGGGGAGCTGTTTTTT
few,TRBJ2-2,TRBV10-3,TRBD2,CAISRTSGMGTGELFF,TGTGCCATCAGCCGGACTAGCGGGATGGGGACCGGGGAGCTGTTTTTT
NA,TRBJ2-5,TRBV28,TRBD1,CASSAAGDRGWETQYF,TGTGCCAGCAGCGCTGCAGGTGACAGGGGATGGGAGACCCAGTACTTC
few,TRBJ1-2,TRBV7-9,NA,CASSSPWGVHYGYTF,TGTGCCAGCAGCTCCCCTTGGGGAGTTCACTATGGCTACACCTTC
NA,TRBJ2-3,TRBV27,NA,CASSLYAGGPTDTQYF,TGTGCCAGCAGTTTATACGCCGGGGGGCCCACAGATACGCAGTATTTT
NA,TRBJ2-3,TRBV20-1,NA,CSARELTRSDTQYF,TGCAGTGCTAGAGAACTGACTAGATCAGATACGCAGTATTTT
NA,TRBJ2-5,TRBV12-3/TRBV12-4,TRBD1,CASSLSGQGSQYF,TGTGCCAGCAGTTTATCGGGACAGGGATCCCAGTACTTC
NA,TRBJ1-6,TRBV5-1,NA,CASSPKGAGAMNSPLHF,TGCGCCAGCAGCCCCAAAGGGGCAGGCGCAATGAATTCACCCCTCCACTTT
NA,TRBJ2-1,TRBV5-1,TRBD2,CASSYGGLAGQEEQFF,TGCGCCAGCAGCTATGGTGGACTAGCGGGTCAGGAAGAGCAGTTCTTC
few,TRBJ1-2,TRBV27,TRBD1,CASSLIIGTGSYGYTF,TGTGCCAGCAGTTTAATCATAGGGACAGGGAGCTATGGCTACACCTTC
few,TRBJ2-1,TRBV6-1,TRBD1,CASSIDRGYNEQFF,TGTGCCAGCAGTATAGACAGGGGGTACAATGAGCAGTTCTTC
once,TRBJ1-1,TRBV27,NA,CASSTYEGQAFF,TGTGCCAGCTCGACGTATGAGGGGCAGGCTTTCTTT
NA,TRBJ2-7,TRBV11-3,TRBD1,CASSLAWPGQGTTYEQYF,TGTGCCAGCAGCTTAGCCTGGCCGGGACAGGGAACAACCTACGAGCAGTACTTC
NA,TRBJ1-5,TRBV19,NA,CASNWGRLSNQPQHF,TGTGCCAGTAACTGGGGACGCCTTAGCAATCAGCCCCAGCATTTT
NA,TRBJ2-1,TRBV12-5,NA,CASGLVRDGEFSYNEQFF,TGTGCTAGTGGTTTGGTACGAGACGGAGAGTTTTCTTACAATGAGCAGTTCTTC
NA,TRBJ1-5,TRBV2,TRBD1,CASSEGRQGLQPQHF,TGTGCCAGCAGTGAAGGAAGACAGGGACTCCAGCCCCAGCATTTT
NA,TRBJ1-1,TRBV15,NA,CAISLWGTTEAFF,TGTGCCATCTCGTTATGGGGCACCACTGAAGCTTTCTTT
few,TRBJ2-7,TRBV11-1,NA,CASSLGRLTHEQYF,TGTGCCAGCAGCTTAGGCCGCCTTACCCACGAGCAGTACTTC
NA,TRBJ2-2,TRBV7-2,TRBD1,CASSIVGTETTGELFF,TGTGCCAGCAGCATAGTAGGGACAGAGACCACCGGGGAGCTGTTTTTT
few,TRBJ2-7,TRBV12-3/TRBV12-4,NA,CASSPVPRTPTYEQYF,TGTGCCAGCAGTCCCGTCCCCCGGACACCTACCTACGAGCAGTACTTC
NA,TRBJ1-5,TRBV19,NA,CASSIALLNQPQHF,TGTGCCAGTAGTATTGCACTCCTCAATCAGCCCCAGCATTTT
NA,TRBJ2-5,TRBV7-6,TRBD2,CASMTSGVGETQYF,TGTGCCAGCATGACTAGCGGGGTCGGTGAGACCCAGTACTTC
few,TRBJ1-1,TRBV5-1,NA,CAGRQELNTEAFF,TGCGCCGGGAGACAGGAGCTCAACACTGAAGCTTTCTTT
NA,TRBJ2-1,TRBV12-3/TRBV12-4,TRBD2,CASKIAGGPDEQFF,TGTGCCAGCAAAATAGCGGGAGGGCCGGATGAGCAGTTCTTC
NA,TRBJ2-3,TRBV6-6,TRBD2,CARLAASTDTQYF,TGTGCCAGGCTAGCGGCTAGCACAGATACGCAGTATTTT
few,TRBJ2-3,TRBV7-2,TRBD2,CASSLDDRTSGRKDTQYF,TGTGCCAGCAGCTTAGACGATCGGACTAGCGGGAGGAAAGATACGCAGTATTTT
NA,TRBJ1-4,TRBV7-6,NA,CASRPRGTNEKLFF,TGTGCCAGCAGGCCCAGGGGCACTAATGAAAAACTGTTTTTT
NA,TRBJ2-7,TRBV19,TRBD1,CASSRTGGSYEQYF,TGTGCCAGCAGCCGCACAGGGGGTTCCTACGAGCAGTACTTC
once,TRBJ1-5,TRBV7-2,NA,CASSLGGGLSNQPQHF,TGTGCCAGCAGCTTAGGTGGGGGTCTAAGCAATCAGCCCCAGCATTTT
few,TRBJ1-2,TRBV7-2,NA,CASSLALLSYGIYGYTF,TGTGCCAGCAGCTTAGCGCTTCTCTCGTATGGGATCTATGGCTACACCTTC
few,TRBJ1-1,TRBV5-4,TRBD1,CASSLRDRVDEAFF,TGTGCCAGCAGCCTAAGGGACAGGGTAGATGAAGCTTTCTTT
NA,TRBJ2-1,TRBV7-6,TRBD2,CASSPYQRDYNEQFF,TGTGCCAGCAGCCCGTATCAGCGGGATTACAATGAGCAGTTCTTC
few,TRBJ1-5,TRBV19,NA,CASSIVVWSGYSNQPQHF,TGTGCCAGTAGTATTGTAGTATGGTCCGGATATAGCAATCAGCCCCAGCATTTT
few,TRBJ2-7,TRBV7-2,TRBD1,CASSRGTGGPVSSYEQYF,TGTGCCAGCAGTAGGGGGACAGGGGGCCCGGTTAGCTCCTACGAGCAGTACTTC
few,TRBJ2-1,TRBV28,NA,CASSLIGTYNEQFF,TGTGCCAGCAGTTTAATTGGTACCTACAATGAGCAGTTCTTC
NA,TRBJ2-5,TRBV27,NA,CASSKEPGFVHQETQYF,TGTGCCAGCAGCAAAGAACCAGGGTTCGTACACCAAGAGACCCAGTACTTC
NA,TRBJ2-5,TRBV20-1,NA,CSARGGSSPETQYF,TGCAGTGCTAGAGGGGGGTCCTCCCCCGAGACCCAGTACTTC